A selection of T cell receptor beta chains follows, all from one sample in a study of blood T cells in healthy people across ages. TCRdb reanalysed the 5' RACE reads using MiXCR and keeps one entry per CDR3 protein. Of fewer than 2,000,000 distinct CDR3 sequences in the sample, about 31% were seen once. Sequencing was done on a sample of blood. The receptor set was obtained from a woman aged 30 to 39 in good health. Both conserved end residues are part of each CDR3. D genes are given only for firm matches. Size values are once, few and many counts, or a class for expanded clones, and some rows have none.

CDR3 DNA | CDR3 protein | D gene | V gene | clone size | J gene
TGTGCCAGCAGCAAAGCGGTCTATTCCAGCACAGATACGCAGTATTTT | CASSKAVYSSTDTQYF | . | TRBV21-1 | . | TRBJ2-3
TGTGCCAGCAGTGATGCAGGGATTAGGGGCTACACCTTC | CASSDAGIRGYTF | . | TRBV2 | few | TRBJ1-2
TGTGCCAGCACCAGAACAGGGGACTATGGCTACACCTTC | CASTRTGDYGYTF | TRBD1 | TRBV9 | . | TRBJ1-2
TGTGCCACCAGCAGAGATTCGCGGTTCACAGATACGCAGTATTTT | CATSRDSRFTDTQYF | . | TRBV15 | few | TRBJ2-3
TGTGCCAGCAGCCCCGGGCCTGGGGGAGAGACCCGGTACTTC | CASSPGPGGETRYF | . | TRBV7-8 | few | TRBJ2-5
TGCAGCGTTGGGACGACAGGGCCAGGTCAGCCCCAGCATTTT | CSVGTTGPGQPQHF | TRBD1 | TRBV29-1 | . | TRBJ1-5
TGCGCCAGCAGCGCCGGGGACGGTACCTACGAGCAGTACTTC | CASSAGDGTYEQYF | . | TRBV5-1 | . | TRBJ2-7
TGTGCCAGCAGCGGGACTAGCGGGAGGAGCACAGATACGCAGTATTTT | CASSGTSGRSTDTQYF | TRBD2 | TRBV9 | . | TRBJ2-3
TGTGCCAGCAGCCAAACAACAGGGAAAGCTGGCTACACCTTC | CASSQTTGKAGYTF | . | TRBV3-1 | many | TRBJ1-2
TGTGCCAGCAGTTTGGGATCGAGGGAGGGCGGGGATGAGCAGTTCTTC | CASSLGSREGGDEQFF | TRBD2 | TRBV27 | . | TRBJ2-1
TGCGCCAGCAGCTTGGGCAGGGGCTCCCTGGGCTCCTACGAGCAGTACTTC | CASSLGRGSLGSYEQYF | . | TRBV5-1 | . | TRBJ2-7
TGCGCCAGCAGCTTAGCGGGGCATTACACAGATACGCAGTATTTT | CASSLAGHYTDTQYF | TRBD2 | TRBV5-1 | few | TRBJ2-3
TGCAGTGCTAGGGAAGGGGTCTACGAGCAGTACTTC | CSAREGVYEQYF | . | TRBV20-1 | many | TRBJ2-7
TGTGCCAGCAGCTTAGTGGACAGCGTAGGCGAGCAGTACTTC | CASSLVDSVGEQYF | . | TRBV7-2 | . | TRBJ2-7
TGTGCCAGCCTACTAGACCCGGGCTCCTACAATGAGCAGTTCTTC | CASLLDPGSYNEQFF | . | TRBV7-8 | . | TRBJ2-1
TGCAGTACCCCCGGACTAGCGGGAGTTTGCAGTGAGCAGTTCTTC | CSTPGLAGVCSEQFF | TRBD2 | TRBV20-1 | . | TRBJ2-1
TGTGCCAGTAGTAGGCGACTAGCGTCGATTAGCACAGATACGCAGTATTTT | CASSRRLASISTDTQYF | TRBD2 | TRBV19 | . | TRBJ2-3
TGCGCCAGCAGCCAAGCCGTCGGCGGGTTAGGGACCCAGTACTTC | CASSQAVGGLGTQYF | . | TRBV4-1 | . | TRBJ2-5
TGTGCCAGCAAGGGACAGGGTTCGTCGGGCTACACCTTC | CASKGQGSSGYTF | TRBD1 | TRBV6-5 | few | TRBJ1-2
TGTGCCAGCAGCCAAGAATCAGGCAGAATGTCCTACGAGCAGTACTTC | CASSQESGRMSYEQYF | . | TRBV4-2 | . | TRBJ2-7
TGCAGTGCTAGAGGGAGGTCCAGTACCTACGAGCAGTACTTC | CSARGRSSTYEQYF | . | TRBV20-1 | many | TRBJ2-7
TGCAGTGCTAGATCAGGGCGAGAAGATGGCTACACCTTC | CSARSGREDGYTF | . | TRBV20-1 | few | TRBJ1-2
TGTGCCAGCACCTTAACTCCTAATGAGCAGTTCTTC | CASTLTPNEQFF | . | TRBV7-9 | few | TRBJ2-1
TGTGCCATCAGACTTAGCCAAGAGGGGACCCAGTACTTC | CAIRLSQEGTQYF | . | TRBV10-3 | many | TRBJ2-5
TGTGCCAGCAGTTTAGGGACAGGATTGGGATTCGGCTACACCTTC | CASSLGTGLGFGYTF | TRBD1 | TRBV27 | . | TRBJ1-2
TGTGCCAGCAGATTCTTTGGGGGACTAGCGGGAGGATACGAGCAGTACTTC | CASRFFGGLAGGYEQYF | TRBD2 | TRBV28 | . | TRBJ2-7
TGTGCCAGCAGCGAGGACAGGGTGTATGGCTACACCTTC | CASSEDRVYGYTF | TRBD1 | TRBV5-6 | few | TRBJ1-2
TGTGCCAGCGGGGAAGATGGCAATGAGCAGTTCTTC | CASGEDGNEQFF | . | TRBV4-2 | many | TRBJ2-1
TGCGCCAGCAGCCAAGTGGCGCTAGCGGGGTTCACCGGGGAGCTGTTTTTT | CASSQVALAGFTGELFF | TRBD2 | TRBV4-1 | . | TRBJ2-2
TGTGCCAGCGCCACCGTTCCCGGGACTAGCGGATACAATGAGCAGTTCTTC | CASATVPGTSGYNEQFF | TRBD2 | TRBV13 | . | TRBJ2-1
TGTGCCAGCAGAACCGGGACGGCTGGCTCTGAAGCTTTCTTT | CASRTGTAGSEAFF | . | TRBV11-1 | . | TRBJ1-1
TGTGCCAGCAGCTTCCCTAGCGGGAGATGGGATGAGCAGTTCTTC | CASSFPSGRWDEQFF | TRBD2 | TRBV5-6 | . | TRBJ2-1
TGTGCCAGCAGCCAAGCGGACGGAATGAACACTGAAGCTTTCTTT | CASSQADGMNTEAFF | . | TRBV4-2 | . | TRBJ1-1
TGTGCCAGCAGCTTTACATCCGAGAGGGCAGACTATGGCTACACCTTC | CASSFTSERADYGYTF | . | TRBV5-5 | few | TRBJ1-2
TGTGCCAGCAGTTTACGGTCGGTAGCGGGAGATAGTGAGCAGTTCTTC | CASSLRSVAGDSEQFF | TRBD2 | TRBV12-3/TRBV12-4 | few | TRBJ2-1
TGTGCCAGCAGTTTCGGGACAGGGAGAACCAATGAGCAGTTCTTC | CASSFGTGRTNEQFF | TRBD1 | TRBV28 | . | TRBJ2-1
TGCAGTGCTACCGGGACAGGGGGTATCTATGAGCAGTTCTTC | CSATGTGGIYEQFF | TRBD1 | TRBV20-1 | . | TRBJ2-1
TGTGCCAGCAGCCCCGACGGGCGGCCTACTAACTATGGCTACACCTTC | CASSPDGRPTNYGYTF | . | TRBV7-3 | . | TRBJ1-2
TGCAGCGGACACCGAGATACGCAGTATTTT | CSGHRDTQYF | . | TRBV20-1 | few | TRBJ2-3
TGTGCCAGCAGCAGGACAGGGTCTGAGCAGTTCTTC | CASSRTGSEQFF | TRBD1 | TRBV6-2/TRBV6-3 | . | TRBJ2-1
TGCGCCAGCTGCTATCAGGAGGGGACGTTGAATGAGCAGTTCTTC | CASCYQEGTLNEQFF | . | TRBV5-1 | few | TRBJ2-1
TGCAGTGCTTATGACCCTAGCGGGAGTATCTCCTACGAGCAGTACTTC | CSAYDPSGSISYEQYF | TRBD2 | TRBV20-1 | many | TRBJ2-7
TGCAGTGCTAGTGCCGGGGTCCTACTATACAATGAGCAGTTCTTC | CSASAGVLLYNEQFF | . | TRBV20-1 | . | TRBJ2-1
TGTGCCAGCGGGGGGAGGAATGAGCAGTTCTTC | CASGGRNEQFF | . | TRBV12-3/TRBV12-4 | . | TRBJ2-1
TGTGCCAGCAGCCGCTTAGGGAACACTGAAGCTTTCTTT | CASSRLGNTEAFF | . | TRBV3-1 | few | TRBJ1-1
TGTGCCAGCAGCGGTACAGAGAATGAGCAGTTCTTC | CASSGTENEQFF | . | TRBV9 | . | TRBJ2-1
TGCGCCAGCAGCTCCCGGACAGGGGGCGCGGGGACCCTCCACTTT | CASSSRTGGAGTLHF | TRBD1 | TRBV5-1 | few | TRBJ1-6
TGTGCCAGCTCACCATATCCTACGTGGGATTCACCCCTCCACTTT | CASSPYPTWDSPLHF | . | TRBV18 | . | TRBJ1-6
TGTGCCAGCAGTTACCCAAGTGGACAGGGGACGTCGGACACTGAAGCTTTCTTT | CASSYPSGQGTSDTEAFF | TRBD1 | TRBV6-2/TRBV6-3 | few | TRBJ1-1
TGTGCCAGCAGTTCCATGACTAGCGGGAGAGCGAATGCGCAGTATTTT | CASSSMTSGRANAQYF | TRBD2 | TRBV12-3/TRBV12-4 | . | TRBJ2-3
TGTGCCAGCAGCGACCGGGACGGTTCCTACAATGAGCAGTTCTTC | CASSDRDGSYNEQFF | . | TRBV11-3 | few | TRBJ2-1
TGCGCCAGCGCCGCGGGGGGCGGGACAGATACGCAGTATTTT | CASAAGGGTDTQYF | TRBD2 | TRBV5-1 | . | TRBJ2-3
TGTGCCAGCCCACCCGGGACTGATCCCTACAATGAGCAGTACTTC | CASPPGTDPYNEQYF | . | TRBV12-3/TRBV12-4 | . | TRBJ2-4